The present T cell receptor (beta chain) was sequenced within a study of cytomegalovirus exposure and HLA in healthy donors. Study findings and constraints: Accurate HLA-A and HLA-B prediction from TCR beta sequences was reported for most subjects. Rarity characterized most TCR sequences, yet some public TCRs appeared in many donors.

With respect to this clone: The target antigen is unknown.

CDR1 and CDR2 from the germline V gene are LNHNV and YYDKDF (reference sequence). The CDR3 loop spans 17 amino acids. The V and J ends lost 4 bases and 4 bases, in that order; junction bases with no gene match: 9. The primer mix had 60 Vbeta and 13 Jbeta primers. Profiled with immunoSEQ multiplex PCR; TCRdb holds only in-frame clones, not every one. The sample yields under 200,000 clones, over 70% seen once. The chain carries TRBV15 and TRBJ1-3; 11 positions match TRBD1. This receptor was taken from a woman between 50 and 59 years old in good health and CMV-seropositive. The source material was PBMCs. The CDR3, as DNA: TGTGCCACCAGCAACCCCGGACAGGGGGCAGGCGGAAACACCATATATTTT. Translated, it gives CATSNPGQGAGGNTIYF.